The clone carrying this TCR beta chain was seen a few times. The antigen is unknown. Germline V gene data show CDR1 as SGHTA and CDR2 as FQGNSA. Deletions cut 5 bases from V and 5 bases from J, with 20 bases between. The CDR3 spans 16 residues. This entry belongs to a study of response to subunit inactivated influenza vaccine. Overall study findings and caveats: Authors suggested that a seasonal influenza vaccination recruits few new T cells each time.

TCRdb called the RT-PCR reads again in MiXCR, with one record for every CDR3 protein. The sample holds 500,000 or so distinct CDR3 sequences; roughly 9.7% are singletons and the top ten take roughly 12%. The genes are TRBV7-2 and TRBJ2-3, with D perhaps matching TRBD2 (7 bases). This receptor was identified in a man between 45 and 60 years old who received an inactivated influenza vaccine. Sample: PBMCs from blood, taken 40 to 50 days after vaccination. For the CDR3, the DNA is TGTGCCAGCAGCCCGAGGGTCGGGGGGCCGGGAGATACGCAGTATTTT. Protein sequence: CASSPRVGGPGDTQYF. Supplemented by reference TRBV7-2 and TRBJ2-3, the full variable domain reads GAGVSQSPSNKVTEKGKDVELRCDPISGHTALYWYRQSLGQGLEFLIYFQGNSAPDKSGLPSDRFSAERTGGSVSTLTIQRTQQEDSAVYLCASSPRVGGPGDTQYFGPGTRLTVL.